A single sample is the source of the 23 T cell receptor gamma chains below, sequenced in a study of gamma delta lymphoproliferative disorders and STAT genes. Sequencing used genomic DNA taken from PBMCs of patients and controls. TCRdb re-called the multiplex PCR reads with CATT. Of about 4,100 gamma-chain clones listed, about 7% are singletons. The sample comprised blood. The receptors shown here come from a human donor in good health.

This clone counts as medium-sized. V and J are TRGV10 and TRGJP1. TCRdb records no J gene; here it was assigned by comparing the DNA to germline. TRGV10 carries the ORF label, with uncertain function. The CDR3 spans 13 residues. Trimming at V came to 8 bases and at J to 3 bases, leaving 4 bases not matched to a gene. The CDR3 DNA reads TGTGCTGCGTGGGATTCCACTGGTTGGTTCAAGATATTT. Amino acid sequence: CAAWDSTGWFKIF.

In its sample, this clone ranks as medium-sized (0.01 to 0.1%). The chain has TRGV5 and TRGJ1 or TRGJ2. The J gene is not listed in TCRdb, so it was assigned here from a DNA match to germline. V lost 4 bases and J lost 7; bases outside the gene matches: 7. The CDR3 sequence is 12 residues long. Germline CDR1 reads VINAFY; CDR2 reads YDVSNSKD. The CDR3 reads CATWEKRYKKLF. CDR3 sequence (DNA): TGTGCCACCTGGGAAAAAAGGTATAAGAAACTCTTT.

This clone was counted a few times. TCRdb and the translated DNA give different amino acids at residue 5; the protein presented here is the one translated from the DNA. The chain combines TRGV4 with TRGJ1 or TRGJ2. Germline matching of the DNA provided the J gene here, since TCRdb leaves it blank. The CDR3 runs to 13 residues. Germline V gene sequence: CDR1 EGSTGY, CDR2 YDSYTSSV. The CDR3 bases are TGTGCCACCTGGAATGGGACGTATTATAAGAAACTCTTT. It codes for CATWNGTYYKKLF.

This clone was seen more than once but under ten times. The protein that TCRdb holds for this DNA derives from a much larger clone and differs from the translated DNA at residue 5, which likely indicates a read error; the protein shown here is translated from the DNA. J is TRGJP2 and V is TRGV8. The J gene was not available in TCRdb and was assigned here by matching the DNA to germline segments. This CDR3 spans 14 amino acids. V was pared by 6 bases and J by 8 bases, with 12 bases of the junction left unmatched. Germline CDR1 reads VENAVY; CDR2 reads YDSYNSRV. This chain's CDR3 is CATWNTGEDWIKTF. The CDR3 DNA reads as TGTGCCACCTGGAATACGGGTGAAGATTGGATCAAGACGTTT.

Judged by abundance, this clone is medium-sized. The chain recombines TRGV4 with TRGJ1 or TRGJ2. Matching the DNA to germline supplied the J gene, which TCRdb does not give. The CDR3 runs to 12 residues. J lost 6 bases, V lost 0 bases, and 2 bases had no gene match. Germline-derived CDR1 and CDR2 are EGSTGY and YDSYTSSV. The CDR3 DNA reads as TGTGCCACCTGGGATGGGGGTTATAAGAAACTCTTT. It codes for CATWDGGYKKLF.

This clone was seen more than once but under ten times. J is TRGJP2 and V is TRGV8. The V gene end was trimmed by 9 bases and the J gene end by 9 bases; junction bases not matched to a gene: 1. Germline V gene data show CDR1 as VENAVY and CDR2 as YDSYNSRV. This CDR3 region has 9 residues. CDR3 amino acids: CATHWIKTF. The CDR3 region has the DNA TGTGCCACCCATTGGATCAAGACGTTT.

The rearrangement joins TRGV5 to TRGJP1. Germline matching of the DNA provided the J gene here, since TCRdb leaves it blank. This CDR3 is 12 amino acids long. Germline values: CDR1 VINAFY, CDR2 YDVSNSKD. V gave up 9 bases and J gave up 4 bases; unmatched junction bases: 5. CDR3 DNA: TGTGCCACCCGATTCACTGGTTGGTTCAAGATATTT. This gives the protein CATRFTGWFKIF.

This clone counts as medium-sized. The gene calls are TRGV8 and TRGJP2. The J gene, missing from TCRdb, was assigned here through DNA to germline matching. Germline trimming cut 4 bases from V and 1 base from J; bases unmatched to any gene: 3. The CDR3 has 14 amino acids. CDR1 VENAVY and CDR2 YDSYNSRV come from the germline V gene. CDR3 in DNA: TGTGCCACCTGGGAACTTAGTAGTGATTGGATCAAGACGTTT. Translating gives CATWELSSDWIKTF.

The sample holds many counts of this clone. The rearrangement uses TRGV9 and TRGJ1 or TRGJ2. The J gene was missing in TCRdb and was found by matching the end of the DNA to germline. This CDR3 has 15 residues. The junction had 11 bases not matched to a gene; V was cut back by 2 bases and J by 4 bases. Germline V lookup: CDR1 GITISATS, CDR2 ISYDGTV (reference sequence). The CDR3 bases are TGTGCCTTGTGGGAGGCCCTCTGGCGATATTATAAGAAACTCTTT. Translation: CALWEALWRYYKKLF.

By frequency in the sample, this clone is medium-sized. The CDR3 nucleotides read TGTGCCACCTGGGATAGGCGGGGGGGGAGTAGTGATTGGATCAAGACGTTT. Translation gives CATWDRRGGSSDWIKTF. This chain links TRGV8 with TRGJP2. Matching the DNA to germline supplied the J gene, which TCRdb does not give. The CDR3 has 17 residues. Germline-derived CDR1 and CDR2 are VENAVY and YDSYNSRV. Trimming cost V 0 bases and J 2 bases; bases outside gene matches: 9.

This clone is medium-sized by share. Other DNA variants within this sample encode the same CDR3. CDR3 sequence (DNA): TGTGCCACCTGGGACGGGCCCGGTAGTGATTGGATCAAGACGTTT. This sequence encodes CATWDGPGSDWIKTF. The rearrangement joins TRGV2 to TRGJP2. The J gene was not available in TCRdb and was assigned here by matching the DNA to germline segments. With 0 bases clipped from V and 3 bases from J, the junction kept 4 bases outside the gene matches. CDR3 length equals 15 residues. Looked up from germline, CDR1 is EGSNGY and CDR2 is YDSYNSKV.

The sample holds many counts of this clone. The chain is built from TRGV5 and TRGJ1 or TRGJ2. TCRdb offers no J gene call, so here the DNA was matched to germline to obtain one. From germline, CDR1 is VINAFY and CDR2 YDVSNSKD. The CDR3 consists of 9 residues. J was trimmed by 12 bases and V by 8 bases; bases with no gene match: 7. In DNA form, the CDR3 reads TGTGCCACCTCGACACGGAAACTCTTT. It yields the protein CATSTRKLF.

In this sample, this clone turned up many times. V is TRGV3 and J is TRGJ1 or TRGJ2. As TCRdb names no J gene, one was assigned here on the basis of a DNA match to germline. The CDR3 loop spans 13 amino acids. CDR1 is VTNTFY, CDR2 YDVSTARD, per germline (reference sequence). V shed 1 base, J shed 5 bases, and the junction held 5 bases outside the gene matches. CDR3 sequence (DNA): TGTGCCACCTGGGACAGACTTAATTATAAGAAACTCTTT. It yields the protein CATWDRLNYKKLF.

This clone is labeled as medium-sized. The V and J genes are TRGV4 and TRGJ1 or TRGJ2. Because TCRdb records no J gene, it was assigned here through a match of the DNA to germline. Germline values: CDR1 EGSTGY, CDR2 YDSYTSSV. V was clipped by 0 bases and J by 4 bases; unmatched bases: 12. The CDR3 loop spans 16 amino acids. CDR3 in amino acids: CATWDGPTVGYYKKLF. DNA for the CDR3: TGTGCCACCTGGGATGGGCCTACAGTCGGGTATTATAAGAAACTCTTT.

In its sample, this clone was seen many times. V and J are TRGV3 and TRGJ1 or TRGJ2. The J gene, missing from TCRdb, was assigned here through DNA to germline matching. The CDR3 is 13 residues long. V was pared by 0 bases and J by 6 bases, with 5 bases of the junction left unmatched. Germline V gene lookup returns CDR1 VTNTFY and CDR2 YDVSTARD (reference sequence). CDR3 amino acids: CATWDRPSYKKLF. The CDR3 DNA follows: TGTGCCACCTGGGACAGGCCTTCTTATAAGAAACTCTTT.

This clone has ten or more counts. The rearrangement links TRGV4 to TRGJ1 or TRGJ2. TCRdb lists no J gene, so it was determined here by aligning the DNA to germline. The CDR3 consists of 12 residues. Trimming took 1 base from V and 8 from J; bases not matched to a gene: 5. From germline, CDR1 is EGSTGY and CDR2 YDSYTSSV. For the CDR3, the DNA is TGTGCCACCTGGGATGGCCAAAATAAGAAACTCTTT. Protein product: CATWDGQNKKLF.

This clone counts as medium-sized. The chain has TRGV2 and TRGJP1. The J gene, left out of TCRdb, was set here by checking the DNA against germline. Germline CDR1 reads EGSNGY; CDR2 reads YDSYNSKV. The CDR3 runs 17 residues. V was pared by 3 bases and J by 0 bases, with 10 bases of the junction left unmatched. This chain's CDR3 is CATWDPTIHTTGWFKIF. The CDR3 DNA sequence: TGTGCCACCTGGGACCCTACGATACATACCACTGGTTGGTTCAAGATATTT.

In this sample, this clone is medium-sized (0.01 to 0.1%). The limits of the CDR3 on the DNA are not certain, so only TCRdb's listed CDR3 is given. CDR3 residues: CTTVPAGLGTWNSSDWIKTF. The J segment was not called; the V segment is TRGV11. TRGV11 is marked as an open reading frame, function uncertain. Ends included, the CDR3 has 20 residues.

This clone showed up many times. Different DNA sequences within this sample yield the same CDR3. The CDR3 DNA sequence: TGTGCCTTGTGGGACCCGAATTATTATAAGAAACTCTTT. It is translated as CALWDPNYYKKLF. The J gene is TRGJ1 or TRGJ2, the V gene TRGV9. The J gene was not available in TCRdb and was assigned here by matching the DNA to germline segments. There are 13 residues in the CDR3. The germline V gene has CDR1 GITISATS and CDR2 ISYDGTV (reference sequence). J lost 0 bases, V lost 4 bases, and 3 bases had no gene match.

This clone was observed many times. V and J are TRGV9 and TRGJ1 or TRGJ2. No J segment appears in TCRdb, so it was assigned here by matching the sequence to germline. CDR1 and CDR2 (germline): GITISATS, ISYDGTV (reference sequence). The length of the CDR3 is 15 residues. J gave up 1 base and V 2 bases, and 8 bases lay outside the gene matches. CDR3 in DNA: TGTGCCTTGTGGGAGGGGCAGATTAATTATTATAAGAAACTCTTT. It specifies CALWEGQINYYKKLF.

By share, this clone ranks as medium-sized (0.01 to 0.1%). This sequence joins TRGV8 and TRGJ1 or TRGJ2. No J gene is reported in TCRdb; it was inferred here by comparing the DNA with germline. This CDR3 comprises 14 residues. The germline CDR1 and CDR2 sequences are VENAVY and YDSYNSRV. Germline trimming cut 5 bases from V and 3 bases from J; bases unmatched to any gene: 10. For the CDR3, the DNA is TGTGCCACCTGGGGTAAGGTGAGTTATTATAAGAAACTCTTT. It specifies CATWGKVSYYKKLF.

This clone is labeled medium-sized. V and J are TRGV9 and TRGJ1 or TRGJ2. The J gene comes from matching the DNA to germline here; TCRdb lacks it. The CDR3 totals 12 residues. V shed 0 bases and J 10 bases; nucleotides not matched to a gene: 6. CDR1 and CDR2 (germline): GITISATS, ISYDGTV (reference sequence). This chain's CDR3 is CALWEVPWKKLF. DNA for the CDR3: TGTGCCTTGTGGGAGGTGCCGTGGAAGAAACTCTTT.

This clone was detected ten times or more. The V gene is TRGV4, the J gene TRGJ1 or TRGJ2. The J gene was missing in TCRdb and was found by matching the end of the DNA to germline. J gave up 7 bases and V 0 bases, and 9 bases lay outside the gene matches. This CDR3 is 14 amino acids long. The germline CDR1 and CDR2 sequences are EGSTGY and YDSYTSSV. The CDR3 DNA sequence: TGTGCCACCTGGGATGGGCCGAAGGAATATAAGAAACTCTTT. Its translation is CATWDGPKEYKKLF.